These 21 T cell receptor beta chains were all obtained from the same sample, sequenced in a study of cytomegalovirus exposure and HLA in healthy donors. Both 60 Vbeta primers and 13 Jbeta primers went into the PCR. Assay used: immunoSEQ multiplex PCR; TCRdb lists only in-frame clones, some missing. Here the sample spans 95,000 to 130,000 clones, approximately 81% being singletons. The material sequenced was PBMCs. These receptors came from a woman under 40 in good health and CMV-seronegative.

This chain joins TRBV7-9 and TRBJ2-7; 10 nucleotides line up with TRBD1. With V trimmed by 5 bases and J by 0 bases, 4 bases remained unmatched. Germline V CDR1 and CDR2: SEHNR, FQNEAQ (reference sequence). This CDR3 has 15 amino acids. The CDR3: CASSPGQGLSYEQYF. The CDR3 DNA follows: TGTGCCAGCAGCCCGGGACAGGGGCTCTCCTACGAGCAGTACTTC.

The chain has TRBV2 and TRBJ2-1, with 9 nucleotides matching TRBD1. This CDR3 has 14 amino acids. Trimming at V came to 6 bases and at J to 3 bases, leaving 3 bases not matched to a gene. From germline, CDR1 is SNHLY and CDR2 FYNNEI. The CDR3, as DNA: TGTGCCAGCAGGGGACAGGGAGACTACAATGAGCAGTTCTTC. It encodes CASRGQGDYNEQFF. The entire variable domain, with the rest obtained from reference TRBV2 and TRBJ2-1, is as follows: EPEVTQTPSHQVTQMGQEVILRCVPISNHLYFYWYRQILGQKVEFLVSFYNNEISEKSEIFDDQFSVERPDGSNFTLKIRSTKLEDSAMYFCASRGQGDYNEQFFGPGTRLTVL.

CDR3 coding DNA: TGTGCCAGCAGCGGTTGGAGGTACCAAGAGACCCAGTACTTC. As protein: CASSGWRYQETQYF. The gene calls are TRBV9 and TRBJ2-5; D may be TRBD2 (5 bases). Between the trimmed V and J ends, which lost 3 bases and 0 bases, there was a span of 9 bases. Germline values: CDR1 SGDLS, CDR2 YYNGEE. This CDR3 comprises 14 residues. Combining the CDR3 with reference TRBV9 and TRBJ2-5 gives the whole variable domain DSGVTQTPKHLITATGQRVTLRCSPRSGDLSVYWYQQSLDQGLQFLIQYYNGEERAKGNILERFSAQQFPDLHSELNLSSLELGDSALYFCASSGWRYQETQYFGPGTRLLVL.

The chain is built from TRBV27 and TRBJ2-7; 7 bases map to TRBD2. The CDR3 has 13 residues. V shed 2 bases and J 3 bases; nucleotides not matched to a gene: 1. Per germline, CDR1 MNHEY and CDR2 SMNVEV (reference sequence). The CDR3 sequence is CASSLGGGYEQYF. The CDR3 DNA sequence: TGTGCCAGCAGTTTAGGGGGGGGCTACGAGCAGTACTTC.

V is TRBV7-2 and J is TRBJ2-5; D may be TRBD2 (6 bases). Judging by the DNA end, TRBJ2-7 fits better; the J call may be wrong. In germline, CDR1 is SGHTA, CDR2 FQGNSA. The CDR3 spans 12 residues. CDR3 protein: CASSSSDYEQYF. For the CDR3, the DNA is TGTGCCAGCAGCTCTAGCGACTACGAGCAGTACTTC.

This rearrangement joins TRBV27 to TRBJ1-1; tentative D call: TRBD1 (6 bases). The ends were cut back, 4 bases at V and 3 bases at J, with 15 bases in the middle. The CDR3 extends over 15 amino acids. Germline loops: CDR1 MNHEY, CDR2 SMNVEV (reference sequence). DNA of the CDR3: TGTGCCAGCAGTTGGGGGCCTCACCTGTACACTGAAGCTTTCTTT. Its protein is CASSWGPHLYTEAFF.

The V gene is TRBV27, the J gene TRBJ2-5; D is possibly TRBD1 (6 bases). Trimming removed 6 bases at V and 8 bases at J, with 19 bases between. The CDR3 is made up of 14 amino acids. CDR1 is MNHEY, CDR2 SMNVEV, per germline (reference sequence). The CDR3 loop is CASSSQGYLGTQYF. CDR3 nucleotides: TGTGCCAGCAGCTCACAGGGCTACCTCGGAACCCAGTACTTC.

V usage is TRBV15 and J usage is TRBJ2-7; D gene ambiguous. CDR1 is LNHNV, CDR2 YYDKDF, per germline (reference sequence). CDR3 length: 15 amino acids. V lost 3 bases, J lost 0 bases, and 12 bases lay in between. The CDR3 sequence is CATSSTTSLSYEQYF. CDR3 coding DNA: TGTGCCACCAGCAGTACGACTTCCCTCTCCTACGAGCAGTACTTC.

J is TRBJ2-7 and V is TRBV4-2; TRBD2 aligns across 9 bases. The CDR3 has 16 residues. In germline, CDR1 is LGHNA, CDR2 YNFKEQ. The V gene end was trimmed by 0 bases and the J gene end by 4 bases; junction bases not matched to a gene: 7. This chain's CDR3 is CASSQDGREGFYEQYF. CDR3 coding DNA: TGTGCCAGCAGCCAAGATGGGCGGGAGGGCTTTTACGAGCAGTACTTC.

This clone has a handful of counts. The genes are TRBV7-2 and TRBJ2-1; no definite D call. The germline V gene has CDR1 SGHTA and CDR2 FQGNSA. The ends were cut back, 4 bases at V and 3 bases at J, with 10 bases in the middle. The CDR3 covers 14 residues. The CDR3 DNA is TGTGCCAGCAGCTCCTCTCCGGGCTACAATGAGCAGTTCTTC. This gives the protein CASSSSPGYNEQFF.

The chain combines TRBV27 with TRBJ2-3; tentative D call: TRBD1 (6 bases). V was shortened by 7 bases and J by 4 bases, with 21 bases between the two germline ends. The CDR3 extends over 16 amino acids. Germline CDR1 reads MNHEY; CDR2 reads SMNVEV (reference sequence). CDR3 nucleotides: TGTGCCAGCACCTCATCTCCAGGGGTTGCGCCAGATACGCAGTATTTT. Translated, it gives CASTSSPGVAPDTQYF.

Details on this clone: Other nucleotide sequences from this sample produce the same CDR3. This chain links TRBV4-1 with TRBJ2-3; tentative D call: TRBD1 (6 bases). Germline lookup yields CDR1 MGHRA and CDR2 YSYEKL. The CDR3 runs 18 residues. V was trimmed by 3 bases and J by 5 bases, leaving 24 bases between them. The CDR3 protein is CASSQGAGVGAEGDTQYF. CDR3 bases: TGCGCCAGCAGCCAGGGGGCAGGGGTAGGAGCCGAAGGAGATACGCAGTATTTT.

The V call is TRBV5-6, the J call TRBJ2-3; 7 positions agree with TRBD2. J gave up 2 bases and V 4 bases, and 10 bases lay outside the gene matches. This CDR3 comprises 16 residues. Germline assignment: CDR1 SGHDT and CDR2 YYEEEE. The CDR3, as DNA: TGTGCCAGCAGCCCCGATATAGCGGGCCTCACAGATACGCAGTATTTT. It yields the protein CASSPDIAGLTDTQYF.

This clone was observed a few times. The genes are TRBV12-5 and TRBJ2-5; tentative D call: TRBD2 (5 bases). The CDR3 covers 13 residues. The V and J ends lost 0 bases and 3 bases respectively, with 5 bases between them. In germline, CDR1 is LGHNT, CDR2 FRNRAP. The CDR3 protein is CASGLVGEETQYF. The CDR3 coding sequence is TGTGCTAGTGGTTTGGTCGGGGAAGAGACCCAGTACTTC.

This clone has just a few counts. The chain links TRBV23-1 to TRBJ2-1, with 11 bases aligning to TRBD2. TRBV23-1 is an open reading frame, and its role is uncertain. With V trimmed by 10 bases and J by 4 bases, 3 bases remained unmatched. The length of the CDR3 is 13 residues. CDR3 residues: CAKRLAGYNEQFF. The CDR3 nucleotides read TGCGCCAAAAGACTAGCGGGATACAATGAGCAGTTCTTC.

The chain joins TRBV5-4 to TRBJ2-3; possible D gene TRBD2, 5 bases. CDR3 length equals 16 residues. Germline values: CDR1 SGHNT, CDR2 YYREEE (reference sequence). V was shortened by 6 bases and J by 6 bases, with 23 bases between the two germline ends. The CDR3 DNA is TGTGCCAGCATCCCCAAAGAGAGGGCCCTCAGGGATACGCAGTATTTT. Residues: CASIPKERALRDTQYF. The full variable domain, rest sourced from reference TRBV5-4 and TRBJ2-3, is ETGVTQSPTHLIKTRGQQVTLRCSSQSGHNTVSWYQQALGQGPQFIFQYYREEENGRGNFPPRFSGLQFPNYSSELNVNALELDDSALYLCASIPKERALRDTQYFGPGTRLTVL.

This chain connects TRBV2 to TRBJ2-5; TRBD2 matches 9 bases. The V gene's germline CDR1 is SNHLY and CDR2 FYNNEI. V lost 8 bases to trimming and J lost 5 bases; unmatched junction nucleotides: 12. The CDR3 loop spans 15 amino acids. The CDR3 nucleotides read TGTGCCAGCGGTGTAGGCGGGAGGGCCCTTGAGACCCAGTACTTC. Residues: CASGVGGRALETQYF.

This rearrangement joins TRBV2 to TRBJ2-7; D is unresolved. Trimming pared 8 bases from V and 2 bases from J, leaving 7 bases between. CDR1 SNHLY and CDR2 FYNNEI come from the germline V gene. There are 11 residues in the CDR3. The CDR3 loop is CASHNPYEQYF. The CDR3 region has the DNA TGTGCCAGCCACAATCCCTACGAGCAGTACTTC.

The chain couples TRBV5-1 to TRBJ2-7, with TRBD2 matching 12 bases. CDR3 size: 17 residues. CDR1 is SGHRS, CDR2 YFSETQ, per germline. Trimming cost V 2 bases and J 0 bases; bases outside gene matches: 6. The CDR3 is CASSLSSGRASSYEQYF. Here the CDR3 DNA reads TGCGCCAGCAGCTTATCTAGCGGGAGGGCCAGCTCCTACGAGCAGTACTTC.

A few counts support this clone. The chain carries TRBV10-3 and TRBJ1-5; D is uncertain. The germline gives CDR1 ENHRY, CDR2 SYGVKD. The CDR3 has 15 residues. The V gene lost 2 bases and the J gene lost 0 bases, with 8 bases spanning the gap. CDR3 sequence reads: CAISERDNSNQPQHF. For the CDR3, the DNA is TGTGCCATCAGTGAGCGAGACAATAGCAATCAGCCCCAGCATTTT.

CDR3 loop: CASSKVGVLYEQYF. CDR3 DNA sequence: TGTGCCAGCAGCAAAGTCGGGGTACTCTACGAGCAGTACTTC. V gene TRBV21-1 combines with J gene TRBJ2-7; the D call TRBD2 from the table was never checked on the DNA. TRBV21-1 is a pseudogene. This CDR3 contains 14 residues.